This T cell receptor beta chain is drawn from a study of blood T cell repertoires in COVID-19. Study information: Samples came from the United States, Italy and Spain, spanning acute and convalescent COVID-19. Nucleic acid was either cDNA or gDNA, and it came from T cells, B-cell-depleted T cells, or PBMCs.

Original processing methods: Amplified reference gene primers provided the basis for estimating nucleated cell counts. Only in-frame clones appear in the TCRdb table, and some are missing; sequencing was by immunoSEQ multiplex PCR. The DNA gave D and trimming, while V, J and clone size come from that table. The sample yields under 45,000 clones, approximately 83% seen once. The receptor comes from a human donor with acute or convalescent COVID-19. The donor label of this sample is uncertain. The material sequenced was peripheral blood.

For the CDR3, the DNA is TGTGCCAGCAGTCCCCGAAGCGGGGTTTTAGTTAACGAGCAGTACTTC. This encodes CASSPRSGVLVNEQYF. This chain joins TRBV27 and TRBJ2-7, with 7 bases fitting TRBD2. Germline CDR1 is MNHEY and CDR2 is SMNVEV (reference sequence). Trimming at V came to 5 bases and at J to 5 bases, leaving 15 bases not matched to a gene. This CDR3 comprises 16 residues.